One T cell receptor (beta chain) is described in this entry. This record comes from a study of blood T cell repertoires in COVID-19. Across the study: Donors in the United States, Italy and Spain gave samples during acute or convalescent COVID-19. From T cells, B-cell-depleted T cells, or PBMCs came the material, which was cDNA or gDNA.

The V segment lost 4 bases and the J segment 2 bases; nucleotides outside the gene matches: 7. The CDR3 is 16 amino acids. Germline V gives CDR1 MNHEY, CDR2 SMNVEV (reference sequence). The table came from immunoSEQ multiplex PCR; TCRdb's copy has only in-frame clones and leaves some out. The data contain about 120,000 clones, 79% of them singletons. V usage is TRBV27 and J usage is TRBJ2-3; TRBD2 agrees at 9 bases. The sample taken for sequencing was peripheral blood. The receptor comes from a woman of 80 years or more with acute or convalescent COVID-19. CDR3 DNA: TGTGCCAGCAGTTCGACCAGACTAGCGGTCACAGATACGCAGTATTTT. Amino acids: CASSSTRLAVTDTQYF.